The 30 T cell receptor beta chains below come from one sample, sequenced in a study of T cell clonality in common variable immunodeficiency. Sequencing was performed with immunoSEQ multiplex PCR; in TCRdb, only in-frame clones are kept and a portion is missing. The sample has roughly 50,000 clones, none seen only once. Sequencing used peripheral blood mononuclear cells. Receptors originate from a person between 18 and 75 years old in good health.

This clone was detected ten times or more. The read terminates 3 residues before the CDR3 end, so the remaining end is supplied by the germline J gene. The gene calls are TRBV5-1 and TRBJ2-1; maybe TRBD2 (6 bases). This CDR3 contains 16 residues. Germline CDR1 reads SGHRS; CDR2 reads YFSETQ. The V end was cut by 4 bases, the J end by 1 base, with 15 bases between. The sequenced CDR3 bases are TGCGCCAGCAGCCCCGGCGGGACTGAATCCTACAATGAG. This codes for CASSPGGTESYNE. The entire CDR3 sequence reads CASSPGGTESYNEQFF.

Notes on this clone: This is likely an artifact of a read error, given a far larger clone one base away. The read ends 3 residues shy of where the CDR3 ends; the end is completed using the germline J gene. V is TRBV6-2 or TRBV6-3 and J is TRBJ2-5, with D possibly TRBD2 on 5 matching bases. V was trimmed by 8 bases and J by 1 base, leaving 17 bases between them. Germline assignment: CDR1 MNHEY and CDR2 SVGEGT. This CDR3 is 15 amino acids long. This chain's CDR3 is CASGRRGNSQETQYF. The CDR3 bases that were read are TGTGCCAGCGGACGTCGGGGAAACAGCCAAGAGACC.

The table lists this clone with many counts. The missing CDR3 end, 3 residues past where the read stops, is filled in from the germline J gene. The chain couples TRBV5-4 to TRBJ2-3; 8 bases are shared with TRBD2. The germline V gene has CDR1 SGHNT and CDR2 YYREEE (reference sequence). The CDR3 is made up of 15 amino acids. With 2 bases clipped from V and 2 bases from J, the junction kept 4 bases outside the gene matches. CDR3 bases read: TGTGCCAGCAGCTTTGGGACTAGGGTCACAGATACG. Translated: CASSFGTRVTDT. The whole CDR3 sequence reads CASSFGTRVTDTQYF.

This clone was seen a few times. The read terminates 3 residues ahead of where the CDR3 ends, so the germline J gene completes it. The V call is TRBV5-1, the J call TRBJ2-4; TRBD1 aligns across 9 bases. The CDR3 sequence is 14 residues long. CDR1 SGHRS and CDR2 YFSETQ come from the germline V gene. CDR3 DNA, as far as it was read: TGCGCCAGCAGCTTTGGGACAGGGCAAGAGACT. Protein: CASSFGTGQET. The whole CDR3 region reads CASSFGTGQETQYF.

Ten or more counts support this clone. The CDR3 protein is CASSPSDRLYNEQFF. Incomplete CDR3 DNA: TGCGCCAGCAGCCCGTCGGACAGGTTGTACAATGAG. This chain links TRBV4-1 with TRBJ2-1; 7 bases are shared with TRBD1. The read comes to an end 3 residues before the CDR3 does, leaving the germline J gene to fill in the end. Unmatched junction bases numbered 7, after V lost 4 bases and J lost 4 bases. The CDR3 is made up of 15 amino acids. Germline V gene data show CDR1 as MGHRA and CDR2 as YSYEKL.

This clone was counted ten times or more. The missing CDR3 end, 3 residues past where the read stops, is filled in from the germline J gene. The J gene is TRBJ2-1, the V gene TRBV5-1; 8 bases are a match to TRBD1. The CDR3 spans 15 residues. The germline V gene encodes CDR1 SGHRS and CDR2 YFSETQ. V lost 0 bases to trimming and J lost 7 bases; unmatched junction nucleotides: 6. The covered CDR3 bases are TGCGCCAGCAGCTTGGGGCAGGGGGCGTTTAATGAG. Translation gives CASSLGQGAFNE. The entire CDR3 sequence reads CASSLGQGAFNEQFF.

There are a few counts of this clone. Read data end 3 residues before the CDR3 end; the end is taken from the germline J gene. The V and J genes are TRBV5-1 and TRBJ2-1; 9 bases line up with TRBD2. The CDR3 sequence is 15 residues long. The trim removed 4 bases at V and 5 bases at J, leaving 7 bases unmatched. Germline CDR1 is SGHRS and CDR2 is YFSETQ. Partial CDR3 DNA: TGCGCCAGCAGCCCGTCGACTAGCGGTAACAATGAG. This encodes CASSPSTSGNNE. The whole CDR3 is CASSPSTSGNNEQFF.

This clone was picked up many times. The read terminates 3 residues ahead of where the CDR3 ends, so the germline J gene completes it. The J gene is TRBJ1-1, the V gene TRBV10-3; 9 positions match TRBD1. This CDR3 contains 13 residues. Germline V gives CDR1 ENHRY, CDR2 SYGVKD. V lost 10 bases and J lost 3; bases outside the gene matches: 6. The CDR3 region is CATTGGRDTEAFF. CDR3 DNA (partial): TGTGCCACGACAGGGGGTCGGGACACTGAA.

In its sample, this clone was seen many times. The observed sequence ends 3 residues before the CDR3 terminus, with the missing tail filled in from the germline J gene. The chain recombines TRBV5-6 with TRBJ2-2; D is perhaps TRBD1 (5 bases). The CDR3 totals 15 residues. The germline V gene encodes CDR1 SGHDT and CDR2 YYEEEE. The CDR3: CASSFGYSGANVLFF. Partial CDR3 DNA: TGTGCCAGCAGCTTTGGATACTCTGGGGCCAACGTG.

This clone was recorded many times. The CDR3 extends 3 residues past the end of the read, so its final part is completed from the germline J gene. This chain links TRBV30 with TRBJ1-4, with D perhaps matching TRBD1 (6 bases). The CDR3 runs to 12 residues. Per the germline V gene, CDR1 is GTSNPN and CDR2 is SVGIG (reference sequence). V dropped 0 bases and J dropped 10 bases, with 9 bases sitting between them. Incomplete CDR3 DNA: TGTGCCTGGAGTGTACAGGGCGGAAAA. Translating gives CAWSVQGGK. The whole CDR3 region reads CAWSVQGGKLFF.

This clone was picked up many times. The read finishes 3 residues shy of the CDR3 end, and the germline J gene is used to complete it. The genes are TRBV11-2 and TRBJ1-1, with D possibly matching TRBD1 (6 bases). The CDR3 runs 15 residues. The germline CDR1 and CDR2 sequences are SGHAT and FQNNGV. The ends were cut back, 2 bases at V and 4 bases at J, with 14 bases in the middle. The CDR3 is CASSLQTGSGTEAFF. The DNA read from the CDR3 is TGTGCCAGCAGCTTACAAACAGGGAGTGGCACTGAA.

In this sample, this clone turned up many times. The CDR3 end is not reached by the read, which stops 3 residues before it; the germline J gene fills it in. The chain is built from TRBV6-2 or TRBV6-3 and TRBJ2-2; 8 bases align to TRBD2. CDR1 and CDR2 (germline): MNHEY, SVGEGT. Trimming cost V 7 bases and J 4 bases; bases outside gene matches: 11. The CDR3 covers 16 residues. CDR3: CASTISGTTGTGELFF. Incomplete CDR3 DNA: TGTGCCAGCACCATTAGCGGGACTACGGGCACCGGGGAG.

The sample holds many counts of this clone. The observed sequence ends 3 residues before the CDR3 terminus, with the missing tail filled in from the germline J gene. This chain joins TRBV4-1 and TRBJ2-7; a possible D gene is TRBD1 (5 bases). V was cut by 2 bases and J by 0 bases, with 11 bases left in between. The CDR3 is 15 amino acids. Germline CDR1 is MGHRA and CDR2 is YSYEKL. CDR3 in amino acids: CASSQQGDSSYEQYF. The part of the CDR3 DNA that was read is TGCGCCAGCAGCCAACAGGGTGACAGCTCCTACGAG.

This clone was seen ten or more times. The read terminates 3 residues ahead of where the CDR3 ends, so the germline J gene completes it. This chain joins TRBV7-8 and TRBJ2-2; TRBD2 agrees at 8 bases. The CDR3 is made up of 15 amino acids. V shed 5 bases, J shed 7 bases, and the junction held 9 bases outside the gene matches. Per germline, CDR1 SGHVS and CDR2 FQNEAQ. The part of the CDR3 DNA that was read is TGTGCCAGCAGCCTACGGACGGGAGGGGTCGGGGAG. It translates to CASSLRTGGVGE. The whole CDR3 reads CASSLRTGGVGELFF. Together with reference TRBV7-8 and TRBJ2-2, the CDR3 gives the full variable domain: GAGVSQSPRYKVAKRGQDVALRCDPISGHVSLFWYQQALGQGPEFLTYFQNEAQLDKSGLPSDRFFAERPEGSVSTLKIQRTQQEDSAVYLCASSLRTGGVGELFFGEGSRLTVL.

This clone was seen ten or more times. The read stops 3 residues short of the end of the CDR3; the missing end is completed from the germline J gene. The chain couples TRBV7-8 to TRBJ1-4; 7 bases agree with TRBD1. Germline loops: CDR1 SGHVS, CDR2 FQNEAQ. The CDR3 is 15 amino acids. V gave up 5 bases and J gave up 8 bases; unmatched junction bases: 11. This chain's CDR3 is CASSAWGGGREKLFF. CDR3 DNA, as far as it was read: TGTGCCAGCAGCGCGTGGGGAGGGGGCAGGGAAAAA.

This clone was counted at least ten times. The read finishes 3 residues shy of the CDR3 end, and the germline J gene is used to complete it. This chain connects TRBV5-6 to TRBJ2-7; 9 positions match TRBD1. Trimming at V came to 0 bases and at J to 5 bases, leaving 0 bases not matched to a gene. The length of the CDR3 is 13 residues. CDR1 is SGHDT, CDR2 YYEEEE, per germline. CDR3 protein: CASSLGQGDEQYF. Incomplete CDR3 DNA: TGTGCCAGCAGCTTGGGACAGGGGGACGAG.

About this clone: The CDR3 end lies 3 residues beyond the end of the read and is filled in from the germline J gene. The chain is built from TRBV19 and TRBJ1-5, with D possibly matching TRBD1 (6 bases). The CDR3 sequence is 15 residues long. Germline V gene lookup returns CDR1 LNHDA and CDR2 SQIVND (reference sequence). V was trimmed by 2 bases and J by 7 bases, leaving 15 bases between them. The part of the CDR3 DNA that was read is TGTGCCAGTAGTATAAGGGGCCAGGGGCGACAGCCC. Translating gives CASSIRGQGRQP. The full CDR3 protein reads CASSIRGQGRQPQHF.

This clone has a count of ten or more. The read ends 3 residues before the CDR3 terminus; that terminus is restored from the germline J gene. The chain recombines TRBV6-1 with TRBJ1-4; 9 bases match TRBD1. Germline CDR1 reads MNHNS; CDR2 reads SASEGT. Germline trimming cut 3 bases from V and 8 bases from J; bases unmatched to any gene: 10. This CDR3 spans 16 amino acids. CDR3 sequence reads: CASSDRYRGLWEKLFF. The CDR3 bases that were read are TGTGCCAGCAGTGATCGGTACAGGGGGCTTTGGGAAAAA.

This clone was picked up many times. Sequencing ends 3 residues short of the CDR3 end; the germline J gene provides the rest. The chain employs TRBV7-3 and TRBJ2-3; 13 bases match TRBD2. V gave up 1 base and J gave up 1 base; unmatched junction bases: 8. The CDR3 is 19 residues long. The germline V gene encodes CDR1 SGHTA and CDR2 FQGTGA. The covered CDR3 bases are TGTGCCAGCAGCTTAAGGCCCCCAGGACTAGCGGGAGGCACAGATACG. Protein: CASSLRPPGLAGGTDT. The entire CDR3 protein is CASSLRPPGLAGGTDTQYF.

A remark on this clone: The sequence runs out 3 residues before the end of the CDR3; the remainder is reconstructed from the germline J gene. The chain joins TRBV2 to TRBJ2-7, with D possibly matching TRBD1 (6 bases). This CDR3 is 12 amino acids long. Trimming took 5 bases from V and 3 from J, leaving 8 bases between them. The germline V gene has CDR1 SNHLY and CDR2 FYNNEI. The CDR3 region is CASSMTGYEQYF. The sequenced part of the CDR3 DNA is TGTGCCAGCAGTATGACAGGCTACGAG.

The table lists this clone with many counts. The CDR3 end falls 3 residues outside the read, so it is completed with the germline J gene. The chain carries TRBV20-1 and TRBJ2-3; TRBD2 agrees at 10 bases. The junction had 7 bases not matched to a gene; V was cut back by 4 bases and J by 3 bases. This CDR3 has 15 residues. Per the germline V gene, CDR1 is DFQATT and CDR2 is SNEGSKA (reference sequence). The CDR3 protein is CSAKPSGRRTDTQYF. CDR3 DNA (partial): TGCAGTGCTAAGCCTAGCGGGAGAAGAACAGATACG.

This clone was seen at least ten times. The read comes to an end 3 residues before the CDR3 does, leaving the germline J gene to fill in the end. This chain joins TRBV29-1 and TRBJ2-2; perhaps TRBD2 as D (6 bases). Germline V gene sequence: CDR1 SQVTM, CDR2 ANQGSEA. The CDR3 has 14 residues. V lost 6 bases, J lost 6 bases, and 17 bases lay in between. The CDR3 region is CSVLRGMQAGELFF. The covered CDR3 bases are TGCAGCGTCTTACGCGGGATGCAAGCCGGGGAG.

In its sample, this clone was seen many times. The covered CDR3 bases are TGCAGCGTTGAAGCCGAAGCCCTAGGAGGCGAGACC. It specifies CSVEAEALGGET. The whole CDR3 reads CSVEAEALGGETQYF. The genes are TRBV29-1 and TRBJ2-5; D possibly corresponds to TRBD2 (5 bases). The read terminates 3 residues before the CDR3 end, so the remaining end is supplied by the germline J gene. CDR1 and CDR2 from the germline V gene are SQVTM and ANQGSEA. The ends were cut back, 1 base at V and 5 bases at J, with 17 bases in the middle. CDR3 length: 15 amino acids.

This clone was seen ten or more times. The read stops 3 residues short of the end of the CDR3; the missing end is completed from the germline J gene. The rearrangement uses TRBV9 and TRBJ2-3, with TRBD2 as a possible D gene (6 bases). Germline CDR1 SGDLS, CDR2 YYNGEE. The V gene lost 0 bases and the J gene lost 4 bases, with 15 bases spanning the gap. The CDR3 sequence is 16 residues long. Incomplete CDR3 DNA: TGTGCCAGCAGCGTAGAGGGGAGACTAGAGGCAGATACG. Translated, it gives CASSVEGRLEADT. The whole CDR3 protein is CASSVEGRLEADTQYF.

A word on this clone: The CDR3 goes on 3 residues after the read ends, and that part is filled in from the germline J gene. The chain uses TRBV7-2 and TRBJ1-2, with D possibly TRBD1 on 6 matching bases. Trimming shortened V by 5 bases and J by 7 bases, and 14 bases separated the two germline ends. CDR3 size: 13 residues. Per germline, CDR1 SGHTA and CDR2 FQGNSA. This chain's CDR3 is CASSTPPGVGYTF. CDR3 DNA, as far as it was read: TGTGCCAGCAGCACCCCTCCAGGGGTTGGC.

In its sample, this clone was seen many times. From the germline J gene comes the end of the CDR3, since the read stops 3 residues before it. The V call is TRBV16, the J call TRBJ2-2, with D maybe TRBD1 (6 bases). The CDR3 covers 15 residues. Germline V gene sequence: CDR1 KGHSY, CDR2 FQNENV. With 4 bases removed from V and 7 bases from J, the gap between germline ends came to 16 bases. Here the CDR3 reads CASSRSTGAVGELFF. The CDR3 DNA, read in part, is TGTGCCAGCAGCCGCTCGACAGGTGCTGTCGGGGAG.

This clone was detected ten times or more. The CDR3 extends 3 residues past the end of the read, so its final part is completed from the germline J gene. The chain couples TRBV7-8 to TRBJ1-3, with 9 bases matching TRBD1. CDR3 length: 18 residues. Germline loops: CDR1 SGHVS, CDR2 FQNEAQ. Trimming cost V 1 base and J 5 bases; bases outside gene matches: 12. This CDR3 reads CASSLVASTGTGRNTIYF. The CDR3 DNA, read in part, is TGTGCCAGCAGCTTAGTTGCCTCTACCGGGACAGGGAGAAACACC.

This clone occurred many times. CDR3 DNA (partial): TGTGCCAGCAGTTACTCGGAGGCAGGGCGAGGCGGGGAG. As protein: CASSYSEAGRGGE. The whole CDR3 protein reads CASSYSEAGRGGELFF. The chain recombines TRBV6-2 or TRBV6-3 with TRBJ2-2; D is tentatively TRBD1 or TRBD2 (5 bases each). The read halts 3 residues ahead of the CDR3 end, with the missing end drawn from the germline J gene. Trimming removed 0 bases at V and 7 bases at J, with 15 bases between. This CDR3 has 16 residues. Germline V lookup: CDR1 MNHEY, CDR2 SVGEGT.

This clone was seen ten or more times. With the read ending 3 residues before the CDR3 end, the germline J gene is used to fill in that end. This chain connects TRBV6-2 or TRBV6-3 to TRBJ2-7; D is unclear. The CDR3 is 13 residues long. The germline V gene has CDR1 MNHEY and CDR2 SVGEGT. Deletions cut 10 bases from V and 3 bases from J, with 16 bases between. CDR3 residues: CAILNPPDYEQYF. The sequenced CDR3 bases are TGTGCCATCCTTAACCCTCCAGACTACGAG.

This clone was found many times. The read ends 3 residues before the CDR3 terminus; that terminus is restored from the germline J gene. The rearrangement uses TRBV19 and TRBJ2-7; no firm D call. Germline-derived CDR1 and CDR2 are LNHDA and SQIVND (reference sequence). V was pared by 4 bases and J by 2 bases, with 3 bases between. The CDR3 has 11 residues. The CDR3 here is CASSNTYEQYF. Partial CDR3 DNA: TGTGCCAGTAGTAACACCTACGAG.